The entry that follows covers one T cell receptor (beta chain) sequence. The antigen this receptor binds is unknown. Per-base quality was not reported, and no clone a single base away is much larger than it. Relative to germline, V is missing 3 bases and J is missing 3 bases, with 4 bases of the junction outside any gene match. The CDR3 contains 13 residues, cysteine and phenylalanine counted. The CDR3 DNA has 39 bases and is translated from base 1. CDR1 and CDR2, looked up from the germline V gene (reference sequence), are DFQATT and SNEGSKA. Sequencer: Illumina NovaSeq 6000. cDNA libraries for TCRalpha and TCRbeta were prepared by 5'RACE using constant-segment primers, with sample barcodes and unique molecular identifiers added. Trizol reagent was used to extract RNA from every sample. Library amplification was performed in two PCR steps, and a second sample barcode and Illumina TruSeq adapters were introduced in the second step. Sequencing of libraries was performed on an Illumina NovaSeq with 2 x 150 bp paired-end reads. In the original analysis: Demultiplexing of reads and collapsing into UMI-guided consensus sequences were performed with migec v1.2.7. Using mixcr v2.1.11, UMI consensuses were aligned to TRA and TRB V and J templates and then assembled into clonotypes. Expanded or contracted clonotypes were those called significant by both edgeR and NoisET, with noise models trained on biological replicates. For edgeR calls, the cutoffs were a false discovery rate-adjusted p below 0.01 and a log2 fold-change threshold of 1. PCA with hierarchical clustering of max-normalized trajectories of the 1000 most abundant clonotypes was used as exploratory dynamics analysis. Separately sequenced CD4+ and CD8+ repertoires were used to assign the CD4 or CD8 phenotype of responding clones. The public reads were reprocessed in TCRdb via fastp at Q25 and MiXCR, keeping in-frame beta chains. All rows with the same CDR3 protein become a single entry with the most common DNA and genes. TCRdb's processing, not the authors' own work, is the source of the V and J calls. The sample table contains roughly 300,000 distinct CDR3 sequences; only one count was recorded for roughly 8% of them. Of the sample, less than 25% falls within the top ten clones.

This sample is part of a study of T-cell memory formation after mild COVID-19 (dated by TCRdb to about 2021). The study in broad terms: TCR sequence clusters from the two donors were largely donor specific. Two young, previously healthy adult volunteers made up the cohort, one male and one female. Longitudinal TCRalpha and TCRbeta repertoire sequencing tracked T-cell clones expanding and contracting after mild COVID-19 in a couple of donors. Paper-wide results and their limitations: Clones that contracted from day 15 to 85 showed balanced CD4/CD8 phenotypes, whereas a second wave of clones that expanded from day 15 to 37 leaned towards CD4+. Contracting CD4+ clones were found mainly in CM and EM memory subsets, while CD8+ clones were enriched in EMRA. Some responding clones were detected in pre-infection memory, which suggested that pre-existing cross-reactive memory T cells had joined the SARS-CoV-2 response. The study covered only a couple of mild cases, and larger cohorts including severe cases with pre-infection samples were considered necessary. The second-wave clones that peaked on day 37 were not confirmed to be SARS-CoV-2 specific.

Ficoll-Paque density gradient centrifugation was the method used to isolate PBMCs. Sequenced input: PBMCs or a T cell subset sorted from them (not recorded which). The V gene is TRBV20-1 and the J gene is TRBJ2-7, with 8 junctional bases fitting TRBD1. The sequence was collected from a man younger than 30 who had mild COVID-19 (a few samples of this study predate the infection). The sample titles of this study are shuffled in the database, so cell type and time point are left out; the donor was told from shared clones. In nucleotide form, the sequence is TGCAGTGCTAGGGGCAGGGGGCTCTACGAGCAGTACTTC. Translation gives CSARGRGLYEQYF.